These 3 T cell receptor beta chains originate from one sample sequenced in a study of T-cell reconstitution after alpha-beta-depleted transplantation in children. The TCRbeta library incorporated unique molecular identifiers. Each CDR3 protein is one row after TCRdb ran MiXCR on the PCR reads. Here the sample spans a few hundred thousand distinct CDR3 sequences, about 9.9% being singletons. The sample in question was peripheral blood, obtained 180 days after TCRalphabeta/CD19-depleted stem cell transplant. These receptors were taken from a male patient aged 2 to 10 who had a stem cell transplant for chronic granulomatous disease, so the T cells may come from the graft donor.

This clonotype has a count of ten or more. The chain combines TRBV11-2 with TRBJ2-2, with D perhaps assigned TRBD1 or TRBD2 (5 bases each). The CDR3 extends over 18 amino acids. From germline, CDR1 is SGHAT and CDR2 FQNNGV. The V gene lost 1 base and the J gene lost 6 bases, with 21 bases spanning the gap. CDR3 in amino acids: CASSLGGLGRRLSGELFF. CDR3 DNA sequence: TGTGCCAGCAGCTTAGGGGGGTTAGGCAGGAGGCTTTCCGGGGAGCTGTTTTTT. The whole variable domain, filled in from reference TRBV11-2 and TRBJ2-2, reads EAGVAQSPRYKIIEKRQSVAFWCNPISGHATLYWYQQILGQGPKLLIQFQNNGVVDDSQLPKDRFSAERLKGVDSTLKIQPAKLEDSAVYLCASSLGGLGRRLSGELFFGEGSRLTVL.

In its sample, this clonotype was seen many times. The chain combines TRBV20-1 with TRBJ2-3; 7 nucleotides align to TRBD2. After removal of 5 bases from V and 0 bases from J, the junction contained 5 bases not matched to a gene. The germline CDR1 and CDR2 sequences are DFQATT and SNEGSKA (reference sequence). This CDR3 has 14 amino acids. CDR3 coding DNA: TGCAGTGCTTCGGGCGGGGGAAGCACAGATACGCAGTATTTT. Translated, it gives CSASGGGSTDTQYF.

Concerning this clonotype: A single base separates this from a much larger clone, so it may be a read error. V and J are TRBV28 and TRBJ2-5; 12 bases line up with TRBD2. This CDR3 contains 16 residues. Germline CDR1 reads MDHEN; CDR2 reads SYDVKM. The CDR3 is CASSLILAGGMETQHF. The CDR3 coding sequence is TGTGCCAGCAGTTTAATCCTAGCGGGAGGGATGGAGACCCAGCACTTC.